The TCR beta chain described here comes from a study of blood T cells in healthy people across ages. With regard to this clonotype: At one end the junction does not follow the germline gene, possibly because of a read error.

It was with a sample-barcoded 5' primer and a J-beta primer mix that a second PCR of about 6 to 12 cycles was run. A single record per CDR3 protein comes from TCRdb applying MiXCR to the 5' RACE reads. The sample yields 350,000 to 450,000 distinct CDR3 sequences, 45% to 65% seen once. The CDR3 runs 14 residues. Germline V lookup: CDR1 SEHNR, CDR2 FQNEAQ (reference sequence). Sequencing used blood. The origin of this receptor is a man in his sixties in good health. The chain employs TRBV7-9 and TRBJ2-7; D perhaps matches TRBD1 (6 bases). CDR3 DNA: TGTGCCGGCAGCTTAGCCACAGGGTTCAACGAGCAGTACTTC. Its translation is CAGSLATGFNEQYF.